This entry is about one TCR beta chain. Its antigen is undetermined. The data originate from a study of T cells after posttransplantation cyclophosphamide. Study-wide results and caveats: Later post-transplant blood repertoires were often dominated by donor CD8+ memory clones. TRB overlap between skin or GI tissue T cells and blood was limited. Recipient CMV seropositivity and CMV reactivation strongly tracked TRB clonality.

TCRdb keeps only in-frame clones here, not all; method: immunoSEQ multiplex PCR. The top ten hold about 14% of the sample, which has about 12,000 clones, roughly 2% seen once. Busulfan-fludarabine conditioning, marrow transplant, and cyclophosphamide on days +3 and +4 were administered. The sequence was collected from a male patient between 25 and 39 years old who received an allogeneic stem cell transplant from a related donor, was CMV-positive, and had no GVHD. The T cells may come from the graft donor. Sequencing was performed on PBMCs, taken after allogeneic stem cell transplant with posttransplant cyclophosphamide.

The CDR3 reads CASTDSSSYEQYF. In nucleotides, the CDR3 is TGTGCCAGCACCGACAGTAGCTCCTACGAGCAGTACTTC. The chain carries TRBV28 and TRBJ2-7; D might be TRBD1 (5 bases). Germline CDR1 and CDR2: MDHEN and SYDVKM. Trimming removed 7 bases at V and 0 bases at J, with 10 bases between. The CDR3 has 13 amino acids.